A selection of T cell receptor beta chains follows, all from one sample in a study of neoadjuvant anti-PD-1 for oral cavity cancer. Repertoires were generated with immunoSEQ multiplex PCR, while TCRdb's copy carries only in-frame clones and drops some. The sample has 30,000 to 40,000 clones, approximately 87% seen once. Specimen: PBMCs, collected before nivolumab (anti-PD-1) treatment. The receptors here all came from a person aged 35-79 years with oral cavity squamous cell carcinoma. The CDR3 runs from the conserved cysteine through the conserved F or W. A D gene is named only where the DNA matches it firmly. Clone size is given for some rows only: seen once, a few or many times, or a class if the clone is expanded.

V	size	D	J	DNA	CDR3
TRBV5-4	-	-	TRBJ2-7	TGTGCCAGCAGCCCTAACGGGGCCTTGACCTACGAGCAGTACTTC	CASSPNGALTYEQYF
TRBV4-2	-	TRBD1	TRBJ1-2	TGTGCCAGCAGCCAAGATTTCACAGGGGTTGGCTACACCTTC	CASSQDFTGVGYTF
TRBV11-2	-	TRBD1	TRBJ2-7	TGTGCCAGCAGCTTCCTGACAGGGGACGAGCAGTACTTC	CASSFLTGDEQYF
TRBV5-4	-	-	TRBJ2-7	TGTGCCAGCAGCTTGGACCAACAGAGCTCCTACGAGCAGTACTTC	CASSLDQQSSYEQYF
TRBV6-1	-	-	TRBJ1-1	TGTGCCAGCAGTGCCGTAGGAAACACTGAAGCTTTCTTT	CASSAVGNTEAFF
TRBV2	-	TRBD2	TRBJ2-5	TGTGCCAGCAGAGCTACTAGCGGGGGGTTTCAAGAGACCCAGTACTTC	CASRATSGGFQETQYF
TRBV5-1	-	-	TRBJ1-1	TGCGCCAGCAGCTTGGTACCCTCAAGGGGGACTGAAGCTTTCTTT	CASSLVPSRGTEAFF
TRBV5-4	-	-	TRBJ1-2	TGTGCCAGCAGCCTTCGGCCCGGACAAGGATATGGCTACACCTTC	CASSLRPGQGYGYTF
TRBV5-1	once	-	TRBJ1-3	TGCGCCAGCAGCTCAGGACCACACTCTGGAAACACCATATATTTT	CASSSGPHSGNTIYF
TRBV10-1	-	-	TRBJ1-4	TGCGCCAGCAGTGAAGGCACGGCAGACCGTTATGAAAAACTGTTTTTT	CASSEGTADRYEKLFF
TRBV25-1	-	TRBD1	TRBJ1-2	TGTGCCAGCAGTGAACCGGGACAGCTCTCCTATGGCTACACCTTC	CASSEPGQLSYGYTF
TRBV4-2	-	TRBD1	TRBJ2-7	TGTGCCAGCAGCCAAGGAGGACAGGGGGGCTCCTACGAGCAGTACTTC	CASSQGGQGGSYEQYF
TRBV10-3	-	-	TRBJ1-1	TGTGCCATCATGGATGGCCGGGAGAACACTGAAGCTTTCTTT	CAIMDGRENTEAFF
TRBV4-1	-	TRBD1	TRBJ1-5	TGCGCCAGCAGCCTACAGACAACAGGGGATAGCAATCAGCCCCAGCATTTT	CASSLQTTGDSNQPQHF
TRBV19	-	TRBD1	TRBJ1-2	TGTGCCAGTGGTCCCAGGGGGCGGGGTAGTGGCTACACCTTC	CASGPRGRGSGYTF
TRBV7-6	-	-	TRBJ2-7	TGTGCCAGCAGCTTCGGACAGAACTCCTACGAGCAGTACTTC	CASSFGQNSYEQYF
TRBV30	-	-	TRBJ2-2	TGTGCCTGGACCTCAGGGGTTACCGGGGAGCTGTTTTTT	CAWTSGVTGELFF
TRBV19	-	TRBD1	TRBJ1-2	TGTGCCAGTAGCCTGGACAGGGGGCTCTATGGCTACACCTTC	CASSLDRGLYGYTF
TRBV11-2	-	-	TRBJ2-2	TGTGCCAGCAGCTTAGGTCTGGGGGCGGCCGGGGAGCTGTTTTTT	CASSLGLGAAGELFF
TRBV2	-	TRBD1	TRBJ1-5	TGTGCCAGCAGGAGGGACAGCCATAGCAATCAGCCCCAGCATTTT	CASRRDSHSNQPQHF
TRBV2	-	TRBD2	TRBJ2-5	TGTGCCAGCAGTGGCCTACTAGCGGGGATCCGAACCAAAATGGAGACCCAGTACTTC	CASSGLLAGIRTKMETQYF
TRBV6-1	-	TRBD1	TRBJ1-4	TGTGCCAGCAGCTTGACAGGGTGGTCTAATGAAAAACTGTTTTTT	CASSLTGWSNEKLFF
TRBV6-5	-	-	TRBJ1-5	TGTGCCAGCAGTTACTCTGGGCAGCCCCAGCATTTT	CASSYSGQPQHF
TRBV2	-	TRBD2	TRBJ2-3	TGTGCCAGCAGTGAAGCGCGTTCTAGCGGATTAATGGATACGCAGTATTTT	CASSEARSSGLMDTQYF
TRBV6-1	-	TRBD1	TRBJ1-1	TGTGCCAGCAGTGTCAGGACAGGCGTGAACACTGAAGCTTTCTTT	CASSVRTGVNTEAFF
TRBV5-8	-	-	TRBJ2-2	TGTGCCAGCAGCCCCGGGCTATACCCCGGGGAGCTGTTTTTT	CASSPGLYPGELFF
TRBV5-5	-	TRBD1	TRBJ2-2	TGTGCCAGCAGCACAGGACAGGGATTGAGCACCGGGGAGCTGTTTTTT	CASSTGQGLSTGELFF
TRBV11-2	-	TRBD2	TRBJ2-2	TGTGCCAGCAGCCCGGGACTAGCGGGGGGGCAGAACACCGGGGAGCTGTTTTTT	CASSPGLAGGQNTGELFF
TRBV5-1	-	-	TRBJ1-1	TGCGCCAGCAGCCCGGACACACAGAACACTGAAGCTTTCTTT	CASSPDTQNTEAFF
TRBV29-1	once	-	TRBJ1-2	TGCAGCGTTGGTGCGGGGGACTATGGCTACACCTTC	CSVGAGDYGYTF
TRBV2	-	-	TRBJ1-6	TGTGCCAGCAGTGAACAGGGCTCCTATAATTCACCCCTCCACTTT	CASSEQGSYNSPLHF